Following are 9 T cell receptor beta chains from one sample sequenced in a study of blood T cell repertoires in COVID-19. Clones were sequenced by immunoSEQ multiplex PCR, and TCRdb holds only the in-frame ones, with some missing. The profile shows approximately 170,000 clones, around 87% of them singletons. The sample comprised peripheral blood. The origin of the receptors is a woman of 80 years or more with COVID-19, enrolled during active disease.

The chain joins TRBV27 to TRBJ2-1, with D possibly TRBD1 on 6 matching bases. The CDR3 has 15 residues. V lost 5 bases to trimming and J lost 0 bases, with 11 bases between them. Germline V gene sequence: CDR1 MNHEY, CDR2 SMNVEV (reference sequence). This chain's CDR3 is CASSKDRSSYNEQFF. The CDR3 coding sequence is TGTGCCAGCAGTAAGGACAGAAGCTCCTACAATGAGCAGTTCTTC.

The chain joins TRBV6-1 to TRBJ1-1; no clear D gene. The CDR3 spans 12 residues. Trimming removed 1 base at V and 7 bases at J, with 7 bases between. CDR1 and CDR2 from the germline V gene are MNHNS and SASEGT. Here the CDR3 DNA reads TGTGCCAGCAGTGAAGTGCGGGGTGAAGCTTTCTTT. Amino acid sequence: CASSEVRGEAFF.

This chain uses TRBV7-9 with TRBJ2-5; possibly TRBD2 for D (5 bases). The CDR3 spans 16 residues. Germline CDR1 reads SEHNR; CDR2 reads FQNEAQ (reference sequence). V shed 1 base and J shed 4 bases, with 16 bases lying between them. Written as DNA, the CDR3 is TGTGCCAGCAGCTTAGGGGGTTTTAGAGGGAGAGAGACCCAGTACTTC. Translation: CASSLGGFRGRETQYF.

The chain couples TRBV9 to TRBJ1-1, with TRBD1 identical over 7 bases. Germline V gene sequence: CDR1 SGDLS, CDR2 YYNGEE. The CDR3 is made up of 15 amino acids. V was pared by 3 bases and J by 6 bases, with 11 bases of the junction left unmatched. The CDR3 is CASSDPTTGRPEAFF. Written as DNA, the CDR3 is TGTGCCAGCAGCGACCCAACGACAGGGAGACCTGAAGCTTTCTTT.

This clone was detected a few times. The genes are TRBV7-2 and TRBJ2-1; 9 bases align to TRBD2. V lost 1 base to trimming and J lost 9 bases; unmatched junction nucleotides: 16. CDR3 length equals 18 residues. Germline CDR1 reads SGHTA; CDR2 reads FQGNSA. The CDR3 spells CASSLVSGASGIRGEQFF. CDR3 sequence (DNA): TGTGCCAGCAGCTTAGTTTCGGGCGCTAGCGGGATTCGGGGTGAGCAGTTCTTC.

This chain joins TRBV29-1 and TRBJ2-5; 9 bases agree with TRBD1. This CDR3 spans 16 amino acids. The trim removed 4 bases at V and 5 bases at J, leaving 14 bases unmatched. Per the germline V gene, CDR1 is SQVTM and CDR2 is ANQGSEA. CDR3 residues: CSVAPIPGQGGETQYF. CDR3 nucleotide sequence: TGCAGCGTTGCCCCAATACCGGGACAGGGAGGGGAGACCCAGTACTTC.

This chain links TRBV9 with TRBJ2-1, with a weak D call TRBD2 (5 bases). The CDR3 is 15 amino acids. V gave up 3 bases and J gave up 4 bases, with 14 bases separating them. Germline CDR1 and CDR2: SGDLS and YYNGEE. The CDR3, as DNA: TGTGCCAGCAGCGCCTCCGTACGGGATTACAATGAGCAGTTCTTC. Translated, it gives CASSASVRDYNEQFF.

The V gene is TRBV5-4, the J gene TRBJ2-7; 7 nucleotides match TRBD2. V shed 4 bases and J 1 base; nucleotides not matched to a gene: 8. This CDR3 contains 15 residues. CDR1 is SGHNT, CDR2 YYREEE, per germline (reference sequence). CDR3 coding DNA: TGTGCCAGCAGCCGAGTGGCTAGCGGATCCTACGAGCAGTACTTC. This codes for CASSRVASGSYEQYF.

The chain joins TRBV3-1 (or the pseudogene TRBV3-2) to TRBJ2-5, with D perhaps TRBD1 (6 bases). CDR1 LGHDT and CDR2 YNNKEL come from the germline V gene (reference sequence). The CDR3 contains 15 residues. Trimming removed 0 bases from V and 4 bases from J, with 12 bases in between. The CDR3 region has the DNA TGTGCCAGCAGCCAAGATCAGACAGGAGTAGAGACCCAGTACTTC. This gives the protein CASSQDQTGVETQYF.